A selection of T cell receptor beta chains follows, all from one sample in a study of blood T cell repertoires in COVID-19. Sequencing was performed with immunoSEQ multiplex PCR; in TCRdb, only in-frame clones are kept and a portion is missing. The table shows around 250,000 clones, with about 80% occurring only once. The source material was PBMCs or T cells enriched from blood (not recorded which). The source of these receptors is a man aged 30 to 39 with acute COVID-19. Each CDR3 is given with its conserved first and last residue. D genes are given only for firm matches. Rows give clone size only sometimes, using once, few, many, or a class for an expanded clone.

cdr3_nt	cdr3_aa	clone_size	j_call	d_call	v_call
TGCAGTGCTAACAGTCAAGAGACCCAGTACTTC	CSANSQETQYF	-	TRBJ2-5	-	TRBV20-1
TGTGCCAGCAGCTTAGCGCACGTTGGGGGGAATCAGCCCCAGCATTTT	CASSLAHVGGNQPQHF	-	TRBJ1-5	-	TRBV7-2
TGCGCCAGCAGCCCAACAACAGGGTCGGGTCAGCCCCAGCATTTT	CASSPTTGSGQPQHF	-	TRBJ1-5	-	TRBV5-1
TGTGCCAGCACTCCAACAGGGAGGGAACAAGAGACCCAGTACTTC	CASTPTGREQETQYF	once	TRBJ2-5	-	TRBV27
TGTGCCAGCAGTGAGAAGCGGGAGCAGTTCTTC	CASSEKREQFF	-	TRBJ2-1	-	TRBV2
TGCGCCAGCAGCCTCAGCAGGGATTTTATCGGGGAGCTGTTTTTT	CASSLSRDFIGELFF	-	TRBJ2-2	-	TRBV4-1
TGTGCCAGCTCCCTATGGGGGGACAGCAATCAGCCCCAGCATTTT	CASSLWGDSNQPQHF	-	TRBJ1-5	-	TRBV18
TGTGCCAGTAGTCGTCTCGACAGGGAAGAGACCCAGTACTTC	CASSRLDREETQYF	-	TRBJ2-5	TRBD1	TRBV19
TGTGCCAGCCGGCACGGGAGTCGCCCAGATACGCAGTATTTT	CASRHGSRPDTQYF	-	TRBJ2-3	-	TRBV6-5
TGTGCCAGCAGGTCCGGGACCCAGGGGAGCTACACCTTC	CASRSGTQGSYTF	-	TRBJ1-2	-	TRBV2
TGTGCCAGCAGCCGTGGGACAGGTGAAGCTTTCTTT	CASSRGTGEAFF	-	TRBJ1-1	TRBD1	TRBV7-9
TGTGCCAGCAGCCCCTCCGGGGGGGATCAGCCCCAGCATTTT	CASSPSGGDQPQHF	-	TRBJ1-5	-	TRBV5-1
TGTGCCAGTGGGGGGAATTCACCCCTCCACTTT	CASGGNSPLHF	-	TRBJ1-6	-	TRBV6-5
TGTGCCAGCAGCTATAACCGGGGGGATGAAGCTTTCTTT	CASSYNRGDEAFF	-	TRBJ1-1	-	TRBV5-4
TGTGCCAGTAGTTCTGTCAGGGCGAATGAGCAGTTCTTC	CASSSVRANEQFF	-	TRBJ2-1	-	TRBV19
TGTGCCAGCAGCCCACAGACCCAGGGTGGAAACACCATATATTTT	CASSPQTQGGNTIYF	-	TRBJ1-3	-	TRBV7-2
TGTGCTAGCAGCCCCGGTCGGCTAGCGGGAGTGGAGACCCAGTACTTC	CASSPGRLAGVETQYF	-	TRBJ2-5	TRBD2	TRBV7-7
TGTGCCACCCACAGGGGAGGTCCTGGAAACACCATATATTTT	CATHRGGPGNTIYF	few	TRBJ1-3	TRBD1	TRBV19